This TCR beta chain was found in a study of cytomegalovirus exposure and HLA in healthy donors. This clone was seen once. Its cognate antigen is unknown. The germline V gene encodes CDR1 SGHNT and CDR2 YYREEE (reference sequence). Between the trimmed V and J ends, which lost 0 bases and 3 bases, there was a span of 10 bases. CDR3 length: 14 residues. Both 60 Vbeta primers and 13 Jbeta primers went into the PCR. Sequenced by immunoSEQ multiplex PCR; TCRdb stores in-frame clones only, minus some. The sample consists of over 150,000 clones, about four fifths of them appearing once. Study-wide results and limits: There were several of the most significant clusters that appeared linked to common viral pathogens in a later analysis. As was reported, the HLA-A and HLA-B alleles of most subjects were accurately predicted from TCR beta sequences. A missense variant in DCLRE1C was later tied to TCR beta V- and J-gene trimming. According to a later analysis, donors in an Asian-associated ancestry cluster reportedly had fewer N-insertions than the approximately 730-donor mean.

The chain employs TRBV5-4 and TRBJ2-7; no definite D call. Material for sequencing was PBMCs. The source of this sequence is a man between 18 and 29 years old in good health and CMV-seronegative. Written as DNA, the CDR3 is TGTGCCAGCAGCTTGGCCCTGAAGAGCTACGAGCAGTACTTC. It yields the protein CASSLALKSYEQYF.